This T cell receptor beta chain derives from a study of blood T cell repertoires in COVID-19. In the study overall: Samples taken during acute and convalescent COVID-19 were collected in the United States, Italy and Spain.

Donors in Cohort 3 counted as recovered after two negative PCRs, clearance, or symptom resolution. Only in-frame clones appear in the TCRdb table, and some are missing; sequencing was by immunoSEQ multiplex PCR. The repertoire holds 190,000 or so clones, with 86% as singletons. The sequence was collected from a woman aged 25 to 45 who had recovered from COVID-19. Sequencing used PBMCs or T cells enriched from blood (not recorded which).

The CDR3 bases are TGTGCCAGCAGTCCGTCCGGGACTAGCGGGAGTTACGAGCAGTACTTC. Translated: CASSPSGTSGSYEQYF. The chain joins TRBV28 to TRBJ2-7; 14 nucleotides align to TRBD2. CDR3 size: 16 residues. V lost 5 bases and J lost 4; bases outside the gene matches: 7. CDR1 and CDR2 (germline): MDHEN, SYDVKM.